This T cell receptor (beta chain) is drawn from a study of shared clonotypes between healthy human individuals. Study-wide points: It was anticipated that sequencing depth would influence how many clonotypes donors shared. Few donors limited the genetic and exposure-history diversity represented. Sequencing of the sorted subsets was shown by rarefaction to be incomplete despite large depth.

Some clones are missing from TCRdb's copy, which holds only in-frame ones; the method was immunoSEQ multiplex PCR. The data contain roughly 1 million clones, about four fifths of them seen just once; the ten biggest clones take up more than 0.45%. Note on this clone: Its antigen is unidentified. Other DNA variants within this sample encode the same CDR3.

The length of the CDR3 is 14 residues. Per the germline V gene, CDR1 is KGHSH and CDR2 is LQKENI. Between the trimmed V and J ends, which lost 3 bases and 2 bases, there was a span of 8 bases. This TCR was sampled from a man aged 18 to 29 in good health. Some clones in this sample may be carry-over from other donors' samples. This chain links TRBV18 with TRBJ1-3, with a weak D call TRBD1 (5 bases). The sample comprised memory CD4+ T cells from PBMCs. The subset is: CD45RA-negative fraction. Here the CDR3 DNA reads TGTGCCAGCTCACCGGGGGGAACTGGAAACACCATATATTTT. Translated, it gives CASSPGGTGNTIYF.